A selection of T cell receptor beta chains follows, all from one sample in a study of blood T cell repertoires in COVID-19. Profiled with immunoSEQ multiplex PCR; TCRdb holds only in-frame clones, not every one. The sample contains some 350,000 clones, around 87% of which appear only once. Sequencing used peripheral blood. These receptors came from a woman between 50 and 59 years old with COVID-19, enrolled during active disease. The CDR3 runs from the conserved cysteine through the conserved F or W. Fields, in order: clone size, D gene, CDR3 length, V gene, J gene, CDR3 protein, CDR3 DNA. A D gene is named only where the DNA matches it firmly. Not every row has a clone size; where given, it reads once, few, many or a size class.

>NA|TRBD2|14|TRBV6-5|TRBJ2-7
CASRTSGRGYEQYF
TGTGCCAGCAGAACTAGCGGGAGAGGCTACGAGCAGTACTTC
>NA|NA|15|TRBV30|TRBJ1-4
CAWSVMVTGTEKLFF
TGTGCCTGGAGTGTAATGGTAACAGGGACTGAAAAACTGTTTTTT
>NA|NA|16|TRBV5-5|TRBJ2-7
CASSPPLKGPFYEQYF
TGTGCCAGCAGCCCCCCTCTAAAGGGGCCATTCTACGAGCAGTACTTC
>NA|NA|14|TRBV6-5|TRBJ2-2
CASSLSVNTGELFF
TGTGCCAGCAGCCTTTCGGTAAACACCGGGGAGCTGTTTTTT
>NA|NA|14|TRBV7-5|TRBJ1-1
CARSLAQDNAEAFF
TGTGCCAGAAGCTTAGCACAGGATAACGCTGAAGCTTTCTTT
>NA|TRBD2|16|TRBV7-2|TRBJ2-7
CASSLAVLAGEDEQYF
TGTGCCAGCAGCTTAGCGGTCCTAGCGGGAGAGGACGAGCAGTACTTC
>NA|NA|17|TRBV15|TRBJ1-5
CATSRDLAGALYQPQHF
TGTGCCACCAGCAGAGATTTAGCAGGGGCTCTGTATCAGCCCCAGCATTTT
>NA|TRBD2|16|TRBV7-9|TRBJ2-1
CASSFYLGLAENEQFF
TGTGCCAGCAGCTTTTACCTGGGACTAGCGGAAAATGAGCAGTTCTTC
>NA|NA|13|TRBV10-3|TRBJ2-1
CAISELQNNEQFF
TGTGCCATCAGTGAGCTACAGAACAATGAGCAGTTCTTC
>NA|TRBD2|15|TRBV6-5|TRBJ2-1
CASTEGLAGVNEQFF
TGTGCCAGCACCGAAGGGCTAGCGGGAGTCAATGAGCAGTTCTTC
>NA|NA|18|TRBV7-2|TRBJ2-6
CASSANRDWSSGANVLTF
TGTGCCAGCAGCGCGAACCGGGACTGGTCCTCTGGGGCCAACGTCCTGACTTTC
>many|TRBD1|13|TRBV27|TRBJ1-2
CASWDRGNYGYTF
TGTGCCAGTTGGGACAGGGGCAACTATGGCTACACCTTC
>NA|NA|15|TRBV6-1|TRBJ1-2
CASSEPKNRGYGYTF
TGTGCCAGCAGTGAACCAAAAAATCGGGGCTATGGCTACACCTTC
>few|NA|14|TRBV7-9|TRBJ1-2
CASSLVRQNYGYTF
TGTGCCAGCAGCTTAGTCAGACAGAACTATGGCTACACCTTC
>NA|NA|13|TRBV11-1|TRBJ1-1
CASSSRGQVGAFF
TGTGCCAGCAGCTCAAGAGGGCAGGTGGGCGCTTTCTTT
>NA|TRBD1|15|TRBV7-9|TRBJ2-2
CASSSGTGGIGELFF
TGTGCCAGCAGCTCCGGGACAGGGGGTATCGGGGAGCTGTTTTTT
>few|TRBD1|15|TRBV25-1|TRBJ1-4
CASSEWGTGGEKLFF
TGTGCCAGCAGTGAATGGGGGACAGGCGGCGAAAAACTGTTTTTT
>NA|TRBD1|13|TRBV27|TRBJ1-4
CASSLDRTGVIFF
TGTGCCAGCAGTTTGGATAGGACAGGGGTGATTTTTTTT
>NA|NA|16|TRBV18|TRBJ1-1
CASSPTAFQDNTEAFF
TGTGCCAGCTCACCGACAGCGTTTCAGGACAACACTGAAGCTTTCTTT
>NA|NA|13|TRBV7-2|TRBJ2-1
CASSSKSFRGQFF
TGTGCCAGCAGCTCAAAGTCCTTTAGGGGGCAGTTCTTC
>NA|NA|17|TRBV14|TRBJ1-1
CASSLWITGLMNTEAFF
TGTGCCAGCAGCTTGTGGATAACAGGGTTAATGAACACTGAAGCTTTCTTT
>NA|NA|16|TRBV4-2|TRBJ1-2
CASSQVGGGIGYGYTF
TGTGCCAGCAGCCAAGTTGGCGGGGGAATTGGCTATGGCTACACCTTC
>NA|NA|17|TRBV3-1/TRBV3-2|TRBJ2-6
CASSQWTGLSGANVLTF
TGTGCCAGCAGCCAATGGACGGGATTATCTGGGGCCAACGTCCTGACTTTC
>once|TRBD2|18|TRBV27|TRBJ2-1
CASSLSSGPSSVYNEQFF
TGTGCCAGCAGTTTATCTAGCGGGCCTTCCAGCGTCTACAATGAGCAGTTCTTC
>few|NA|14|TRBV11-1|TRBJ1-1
CASSFTRMNTEAFF
TGTGCCAGCAGCTTCACGCGGATGAACACTGAAGCTTTCTTT
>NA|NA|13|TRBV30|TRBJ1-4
CAWDTGSREKLFF
TGTGCCTGGGACACAGGGTCCAGAGAGAAACTGTTTTTT
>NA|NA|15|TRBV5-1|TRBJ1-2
CASSGGDGPFYGYTF
TGCGCCAGCAGCGGAGGGGACGGTCCCTTCTATGGCTACACCTTC
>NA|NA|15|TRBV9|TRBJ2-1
CASSVGFRGYNEQFF
TGTGCCAGCAGCGTAGGCTTCCGAGGCTACAATGAGCAGTTCTTC
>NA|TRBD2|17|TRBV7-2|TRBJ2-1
CASSSLVGGRSGNEQFF
TGTGCCAGCAGCTCCCTAGTTGGCGGGAGGAGCGGTAATGAGCAGTTCTTC
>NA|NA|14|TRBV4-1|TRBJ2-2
CASSPILKTGELFF
TGCGCCAGCAGCCCAATACTAAAGACCGGGGAGCTGTTTTTT
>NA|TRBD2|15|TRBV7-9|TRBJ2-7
CASSRTWEGTYEQYF
TGTGCCAGCAGCCGTACGTGGGAGGGAACTTACGAGCAGTACTTC
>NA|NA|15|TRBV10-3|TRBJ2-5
CAISESEVRKETQYF
TGTGCCATCAGTGAGTCGGAGGTGCGGAAAGAGACCCAGTACTTC
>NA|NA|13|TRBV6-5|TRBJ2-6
CASRPSRANVLTF
TGTGCCAGCAGACCGTCCAGAGCCAACGTCCTGACTTTC
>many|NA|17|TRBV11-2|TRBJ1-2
CASSLGGVRVLNYGYTF
TGTGCCAGCAGCTTAGGTGGTGTGAGGGTTCTTAACTATGGCTACACCTTC
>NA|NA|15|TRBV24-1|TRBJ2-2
CATSEQAGGHGELFF
TGTGCCACCAGTGAACAAGCAGGGGGGCACGGGGAGCTGTTTTTT
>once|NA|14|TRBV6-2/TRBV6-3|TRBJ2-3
CASSPLGHTDTQYF
TGTGCCAGCAGCCCGTTGGGACACACAGATACGCAGTATTTT
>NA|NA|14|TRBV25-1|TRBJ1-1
CASTLNGRDTEAFF
TGTGCCAGCACCCTAAATGGGAGGGACACTGAAGCTTTCTTT
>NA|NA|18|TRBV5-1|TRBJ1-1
CASSLDKNESPVDTEAFF
TGCGCCAGCAGCTTGGATAAAAACGAATCCCCGGTGGACACTGAAGCTTTCTTT
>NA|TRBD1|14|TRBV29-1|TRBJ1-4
CSAINRGSNEKLFF
TGCAGCGCCATCAACAGGGGGTCTAATGAAAAACTGTTTTTT
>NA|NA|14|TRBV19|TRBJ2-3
CASSDVGGGHTQYF
TGTGCCAGTAGTGATGTCGGAGGGGGCCATACGCAGTATTTT
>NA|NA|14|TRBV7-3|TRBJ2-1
CASRRGGSYNEQFF
TGTGCCAGCAGGCGGGGCGGCTCCTACAATGAGCAGTTCTTC
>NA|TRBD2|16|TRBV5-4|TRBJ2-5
CASSMGLAGDQETQYF
TGTGCCAGCAGCATGGGACTAGCGGGGGACCAAGAGACCCAGTACTTC
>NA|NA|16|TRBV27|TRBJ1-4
CASSLRGTLGGEKLFF
TGTGCCAGCAGTTTACGGGGAACCCTGGGGGGTGAAAAACTGTTTTTT